Listed here is a single TCR beta chain. Germline V gene lookup returns CDR1 SGHNT and CDR2 YYREEE (reference sequence). The CDR3 length is 15 residues. Trimming pared 4 bases from V and 2 bases from J, leaving 15 bases between. These data belong to a study of blood T cell repertoires in COVID-19. Sequenced by immunoSEQ multiplex PCR; TCRdb stores in-frame clones only, minus some. The sample has under 150,000 clones; around four fifths are singletons. Specimen: PBMCs or T cells enriched from blood (not recorded which). The receptor's source is a middle-aged woman who had recovered from COVID-19. This chain links TRBV5-4 with TRBJ2-5; maybe TRBD2 (6 bases). The CDR3 region has the DNA TGTGCCAGCAGCATGGGACTTACCCAACAAGAGACCCAGTACTTC. This encodes CASSMGLTQQETQYF.